The 6 T cell receptor beta chains presented below share a single source sample, sequenced in a study of type 1 and type 2 diabetes patients. Genomic DNA was the PCR template. Multiplex PCR with 30 forward and 13 reverse primers amplified the TCR beta CDR3. One entry per CDR3 protein results from TCRdb running MiXCR on the multiplex PCR reads. The table lists approximately 260,000 distinct CDR3 sequences, 47% of them singletons. The sequenced sample was peripheral blood mononuclear cells (PBMCs). The receptor set was obtained from a man between 18 and 35 years old with type 2 diabetes.

The table lists this clonotype with a few counts. The J gene is TRBJ1-2, the V gene TRBV6-5; TRBD1 aligns across 9 bases. Germline CDR1 is MNHEY and CDR2 is SVGAGI. Trimming removed 5 bases from V and 6 bases from J; junction bases left unmatched: 7. This CDR3 region has 14 residues. The CDR3 loop reads CASSEARQGDGYTF. As DNA, the CDR3 is TGTGCCAGCAGTGAAGCGCGACAGGGGGATGGCTACACCTTC.

The rearrangement links TRBV5-1 to TRBJ1-1; weak D call: TRBD1 (5 bases). The germline V gene has CDR1 SGHRS and CDR2 YFSETQ. This CDR3 has 15 amino acids. With 1 base removed from V and 9 bases from J, the gap between germline ends came to 19 bases. Written as DNA, the CDR3 is TGCGCCAGCAGCTTGAAAAGCCAGGGTCCTTCGAAAGCTTTCTTT. It is translated as CASSLKSQGPSKAFF. The full variable domain, completed using reference TRBV5-1 and TRBJ1-1, is KAGVTQTPRYLIKTRGQQVTLSCSPISGHRSVSWYQQTPGQGLQFLFEYFSETQRNKGNFPGRFSGRQFSNSRSEMNVSTLELGDSALYLCASSLKSQGPSKAFFGQGTRLTVV.

The gene calls are TRBV7-3 and TRBJ1-1; D is unclear. The CDR3 totals 13 residues. V lost 0 bases and J lost 5, with 7 bases in between. Germline V gene lookup returns CDR1 SGHTA and CDR2 FQGTGA. The chain's CDR3 is CASSLTDRTEAFF. The CDR3 bases are TGTGCCAGCAGCTTAACAGATAGAACTGAAGCTTTCTTT.

This chain connects TRBV10-2 to TRBJ2-7; D possibly corresponds to TRBD1 (7 bases). V shed 0 bases and J shed 4 bases, with 13 bases lying between them. Germline V gives CDR1 WSHSY, CDR2 SAAADI. The CDR3 length is 15 residues. The CDR3 nucleotides are TGCGCCAGCAGTGAGTCCCCAGGGGGAGGATACGAGCAGTACTTC. This translates into CASSESPGGGYEQYF.

The V and J genes are TRBV19 and TRBJ2-3, with 8 bases matching TRBD1. Germline values: CDR1 LNHDA, CDR2 SQIVND (reference sequence). V lost 5 bases, J lost 5 bases, and 9 bases stayed unmatched. The CDR3 consists of 15 residues. CDR3 coding DNA: TGTGCCAGTAGTCCGCCAGGGGGCGTAATAGATACGCAGTATTTT. It encodes CASSPPGGVIDTQYF.

The chain has TRBV11-2 and TRBJ2-7, with 8 bases aligning to TRBD1. The CDR3 spans 14 residues. V trimming: 5 bases; J trimming: 3 bases; junction bases outside the gene matches: 6. Germline V gene sequence: CDR1 SGHAT, CDR2 FQNNGV. CDR3 in DNA: TGTGCCAGCAGCCCAGGGGGCTGGTTCTACGAGCAGTACTTC. Translating it yields CASSPGGWFYEQYF.